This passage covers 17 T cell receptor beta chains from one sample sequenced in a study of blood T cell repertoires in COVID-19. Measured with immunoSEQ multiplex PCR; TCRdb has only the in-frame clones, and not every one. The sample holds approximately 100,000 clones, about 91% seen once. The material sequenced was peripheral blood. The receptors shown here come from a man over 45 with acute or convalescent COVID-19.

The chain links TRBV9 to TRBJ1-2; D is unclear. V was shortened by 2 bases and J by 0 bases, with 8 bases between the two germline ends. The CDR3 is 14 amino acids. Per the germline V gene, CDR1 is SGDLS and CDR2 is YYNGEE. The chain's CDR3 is CASSVRGTNYGYTF. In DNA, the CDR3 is TGTGCCAGCAGCGTCCGAGGGACTAACTATGGCTACACCTTC.

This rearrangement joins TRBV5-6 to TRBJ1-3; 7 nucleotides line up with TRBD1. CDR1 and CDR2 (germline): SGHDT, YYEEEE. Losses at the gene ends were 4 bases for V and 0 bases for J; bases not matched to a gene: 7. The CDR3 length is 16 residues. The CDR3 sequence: CASSAVGTVSGNTIYF. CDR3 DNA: TGTGCCAGCAGCGCCGTCGGGACAGTCTCTGGAAACACCATATATTTT.

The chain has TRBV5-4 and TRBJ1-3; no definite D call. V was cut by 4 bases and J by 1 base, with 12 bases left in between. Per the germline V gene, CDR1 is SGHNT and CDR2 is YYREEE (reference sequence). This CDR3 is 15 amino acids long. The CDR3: CASSREVWSGNTIYF. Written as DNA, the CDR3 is TGTGCCAGCAGCCGCGAAGTATGGTCTGGAAACACCATATATTTT.

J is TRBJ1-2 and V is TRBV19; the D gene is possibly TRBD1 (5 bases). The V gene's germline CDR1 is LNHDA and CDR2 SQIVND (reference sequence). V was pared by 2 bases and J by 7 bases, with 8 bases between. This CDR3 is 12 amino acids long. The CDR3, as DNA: TGTGCCAGTAGTATACAGGGTACTGGCTACACCTTC. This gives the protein CASSIQGTGYTF.

CDR3 loop: CASSQDSDQPQHF. CDR3 in DNA: TGCGCCAGCAGCCAAGATTCGGATCAGCCCCAGCATTTT. The V call is TRBV4-3, the J call TRBJ1-5; D not resolved. V lost 0 bases and J 5 bases, leaving 5 bases between the germline ends. CDR1 is LGHNA and CDR2 is YSLEER in the germline V gene. The CDR3 runs to 13 residues.

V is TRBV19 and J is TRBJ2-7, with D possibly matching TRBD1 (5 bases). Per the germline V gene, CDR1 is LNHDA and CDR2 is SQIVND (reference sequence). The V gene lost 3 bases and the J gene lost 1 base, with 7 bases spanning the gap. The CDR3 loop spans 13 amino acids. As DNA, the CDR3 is TGTGCCAGTAGTATGCAGGGATCCTACGAGCAGTACTTC. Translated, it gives CASSMQGSYEQYF.

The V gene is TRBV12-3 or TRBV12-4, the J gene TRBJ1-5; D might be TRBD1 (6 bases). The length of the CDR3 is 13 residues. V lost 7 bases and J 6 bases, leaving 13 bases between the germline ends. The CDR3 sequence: CASTRQGFQPQHF. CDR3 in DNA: TGTGCCAGCACCCGCCAGGGGTTTCAGCCCCAGCATTTT.

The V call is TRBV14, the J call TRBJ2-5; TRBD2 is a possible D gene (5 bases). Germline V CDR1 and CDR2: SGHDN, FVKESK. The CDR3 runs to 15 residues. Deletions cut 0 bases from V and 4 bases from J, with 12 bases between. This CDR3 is CASSQDLAGLETQYF. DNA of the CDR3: TGTGCCAGCAGCCAAGATCTAGCAGGACTAGAGACCCAGTACTTC. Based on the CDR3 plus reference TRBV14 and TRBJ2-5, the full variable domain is EAGVTQFPSHSVIEKGQTVTLRCDPISGHDNLYWYRRVMGKEIKFLLHFVKESKQDESGMPNNRFLAERTGGTYSTLKVQPAELEDSGVYFCASSQDLAGLETQYFGPGTRLLVL.

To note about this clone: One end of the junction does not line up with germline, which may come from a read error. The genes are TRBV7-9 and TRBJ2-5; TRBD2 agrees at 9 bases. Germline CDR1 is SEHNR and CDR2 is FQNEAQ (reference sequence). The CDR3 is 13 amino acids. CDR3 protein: CANSESGRETQYF. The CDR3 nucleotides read TGTGCCAACAGCGAAAGCGGGAGGGAGACCCAGTACTTC.

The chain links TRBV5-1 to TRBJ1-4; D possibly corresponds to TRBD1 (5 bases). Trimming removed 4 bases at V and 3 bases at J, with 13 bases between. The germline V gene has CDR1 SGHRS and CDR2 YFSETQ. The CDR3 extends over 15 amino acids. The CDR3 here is CASSPTTASNEKLFF. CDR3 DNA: TGCGCCAGCAGCCCAACGACAGCCTCTAATGAAAAACTGTTTTTT.

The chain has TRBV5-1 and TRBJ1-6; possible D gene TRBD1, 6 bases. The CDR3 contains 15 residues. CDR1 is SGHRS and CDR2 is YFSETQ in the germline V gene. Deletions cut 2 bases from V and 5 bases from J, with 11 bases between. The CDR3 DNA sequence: TGCGCCAGCAGCTTATCACAGGGTGATAATTCACCCCTCCACTTT. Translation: CASSLSQGDNSPLHF.

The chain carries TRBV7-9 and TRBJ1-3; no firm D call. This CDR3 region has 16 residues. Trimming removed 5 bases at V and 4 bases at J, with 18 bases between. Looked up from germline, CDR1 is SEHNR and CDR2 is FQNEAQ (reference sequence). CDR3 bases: TGTGCCAGCAGCCCAGCAGAGGGAGCCCGAGGAAACACCATATATTTT. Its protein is CASSPAEGARGNTIYF.

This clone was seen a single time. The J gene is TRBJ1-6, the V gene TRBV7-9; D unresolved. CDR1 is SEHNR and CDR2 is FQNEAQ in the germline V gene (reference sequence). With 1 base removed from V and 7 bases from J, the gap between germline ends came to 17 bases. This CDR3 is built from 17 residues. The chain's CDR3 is CASSLDQARTGNSPLHF. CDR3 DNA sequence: TGTGCCAGCAGCTTAGATCAGGCCAGAACGGGAAATTCACCCCTCCACTTT.

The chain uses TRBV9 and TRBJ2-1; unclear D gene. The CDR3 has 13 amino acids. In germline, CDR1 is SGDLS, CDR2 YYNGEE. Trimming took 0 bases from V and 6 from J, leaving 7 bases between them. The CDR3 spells CASSVGGPNEQFF. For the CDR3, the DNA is TGTGCCAGCAGCGTAGGAGGTCCCAATGAGCAGTTCTTC.

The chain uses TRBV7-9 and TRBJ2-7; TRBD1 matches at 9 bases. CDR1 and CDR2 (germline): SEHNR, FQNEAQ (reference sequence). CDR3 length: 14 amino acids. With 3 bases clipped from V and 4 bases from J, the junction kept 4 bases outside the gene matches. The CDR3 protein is CASSLSGTGYEQYF. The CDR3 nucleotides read TGTGCCAGCAGCTTGTCCGGGACAGGGTACGAGCAGTACTTC. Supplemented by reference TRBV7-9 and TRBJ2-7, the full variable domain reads DTGVSQNPRHKITKRGQNVTFRCDPISEHNRLYWYRQTLGQGPEFLTYFQNEAQLEKSRLLSDRFSAERPKGSFSTLEIQRTEQGDSAMYLCASSLSGTGYEQYFGPGTRLTVT.

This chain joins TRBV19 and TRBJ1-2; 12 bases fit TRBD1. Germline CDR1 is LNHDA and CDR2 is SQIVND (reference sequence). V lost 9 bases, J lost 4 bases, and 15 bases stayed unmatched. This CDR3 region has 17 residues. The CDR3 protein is CASSRGTGTGGSYGYTF. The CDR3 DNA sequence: TGTGCCAGCAGCCGGGGGACCGGGACAGGGGGCAGCTATGGCTACACCTTC.

In DNA, the CDR3 is TGCGCCAGCAGCCCGGGACAGGTATTCGGGGAGCTGTTTTTT. This codes for CASSPGQVFGELFF. The rearrangement joins TRBV5-1 to TRBJ2-2; 8 positions match TRBD1. The CDR3 totals 14 residues. The J segment lost 7 bases and the V segment lost 4 bases, leaving 6 bases of the junction unmatched. Germline V gives CDR1 SGHRS, CDR2 YFSETQ.